The 25 T cell receptor beta chains below all came from one sample that was sequenced in a study of identical twins. In TCRdb, the 5' RACE reads were re-called with MiXCR into one record per CDR3 protein. The sample yields around 1.7 million distinct CDR3 sequences, roughly 35% seen once. Material: cord blood. The origin of the receptors is a newborn girl in good health.

This clonotype was picked up a small number of times. The rearrangement uses TRBV2 and TRBJ2-3; TRBD1 might be the D (6 bases). The CDR3 is 17 amino acids. Germline V CDR1 and CDR2: SNHLY, FYNNEI. Between the trimmed V and J ends, which lost 1 base and 4 bases, there was a span of 18 bases. The CDR3 loop reads CASSEVGWGLSADTQYF. For the CDR3, the DNA is TGTGCCAGCAGTGAAGTTGGGTGGGGGCTTAGCGCAGATACGCAGTATTTT.

The gene calls are TRBV20-1 and TRBJ2-7; D gene uncertain. Per the germline V gene, CDR1 is DFQATT and CDR2 is SNEGSKA (reference sequence). The germline V and J ends were trimmed by 3 bases and 1 base, with 7 bases remaining between them. This CDR3 has 12 residues. DNA of the CDR3: TGCAGTGCTAGGCGGCATTCCTACGAGCAGTACTTC. Residues: CSARRHSYEQYF.

To note about this clonotype: Relative to the germline gene, one junction end is altered; a read error may explain this. The rearrangement uses TRBV3-1 and TRBJ2-7, with TRBD2 identical over 8 bases. CDR1 and CDR2 (germline): LGHDT, YNNKEL (reference sequence). The CDR3 consists of 16 residues. CDR3 nucleotide sequence: TGTTCCAGCAGCCAAGACGGGACTAGACTTTCCTACGAGCAGTACTTC. Translation: CSSSQDGTRLSYEQYF.

In this sample, this clonotype turned up a few times. J is TRBJ2-3 and V is TRBV28; TRBD2 matches at 8 bases. The V gene end was trimmed by 4 bases and the J gene end by 4 bases; junction bases not matched to a gene: 7. This CDR3 contains 15 residues. Germline V gene sequence: CDR1 MDHEN, CDR2 SYDVKM. CDR3: CASSSPRGGSDTQYF. The DNA of the CDR3 is TGTGCCAGCAGTTCACCTCGCGGGGGGTCAGATACGCAGTATTTT. The full variable domain, its missing parts supplied by reference TRBV28 and TRBJ2-3, is DVKVTQSSRYLVKRTGEKVFLECVQDMDHENMFWYRQDPGLGLRLIYFSYDVKMKEKGDIPEGYSVSREKKERFSLILESASTNQTSMYLCASSSPRGGSDTQYFGPGTRLTVL.

This sequence joins TRBV11-2 and TRBJ2-1; 9 bases match TRBD2. Germline CDR1 and CDR2: SGHAT and FQNNGV. This CDR3 spans 13 amino acids. J was trimmed by 13 bases and V by 6 bases; bases with no gene match: 10. The CDR3 bases are TGTGCCAGCAGTCAGAGGGGGACTAGCCCCCAGTTCTTC. This codes for CASSQRGTSPQFF.

The count of this clonotype is one. The chain carries TRBV3-1 and TRBJ2-7; D ambiguous. The germline V gene has CDR1 LGHDT and CDR2 YNNKEL (reference sequence). The CDR3 runs 13 residues. The ends were cut back, 1 base at V and 0 bases at J, with 4 bases in the middle. In DNA, the CDR3 is TGTGCCAGCAGCCAAGTGCGCTCCTACGAGCAGTACTTC. Amino acid sequence: CASSQVRSYEQYF.

This clonotype turned up a few times. The chain is built from TRBV27 and TRBJ2-3; tentatively, D is TRBD2 (6 bases). Per germline, CDR1 MNHEY and CDR2 SMNVEV (reference sequence). Deletions cut 6 bases from V and 1 base from J, with 14 bases between. The CDR3 extends over 15 amino acids. The chain's CDR3 is CASRKRDSRTDTQYF. The CDR3 region has the DNA TGTGCCAGCAGAAAAAGGGACTCCCGCACAGATACGCAGTATTTT.

This clonotype was counted between two and nine times. The chain has TRBV6-6 and TRBJ2-2; D gene uncertain. This CDR3 is 14 amino acids long. V gave up 2 bases and J gave up 1 base, with 5 bases separating them. Per germline, CDR1 MNHNY and CDR2 SVGAGI (reference sequence). The DNA for the CDR3 is TGTGCCAGCAGTTACGATGGGAACACCGGGGAGCTGTTTTTT. Its translation: CASSYDGNTGELFF.

This clonotype was observed a few times. The chain recombines TRBV27 with TRBJ2-1, with 7 bases that match TRBD2. The CDR3 is made up of 17 amino acids. Per the germline V gene, CDR1 is MNHEY and CDR2 is SMNVEV (reference sequence). V lost 2 bases, J lost 6 bases, and 13 bases stayed unmatched. In DNA, the CDR3 is TGTGCCAGCAGTTTAGTAGGTTCGGCGGGAGTCTTCAATGAGCAGTTCTTC. It translates to CASSLVGSAGVFNEQFF.

The V call is TRBV20-1, the J call TRBJ1-2; weak D call: TRBD1 (5 bases). This CDR3 comprises 13 residues. V was cut by 0 bases and J by 2 bases, with 7 bases left in between. CDR1 and CDR2 from the germline V gene are DFQATT and SNEGSKA (reference sequence). CDR3 in DNA: TGCAGTGCTAGAGAGAGGACAAACTATGGCTACACCTTC. Amino acids: CSARERTNYGYTF.

The chain recombines TRBV6-5 with TRBJ1-3, with D possibly matching TRBD1 (5 bases). V lost 0 bases, J lost 1 base, and 13 bases lay in between. The germline CDR1 and CDR2 sequences are MNHEY and SVGAGI. There are 17 residues in the CDR3. CDR3 in DNA: TGTGCCAGCAGTTACTCGAGGGGAAGAATATCTGGAAACACCATATATTTT. It yields the protein CASSYSRGRISGNTIYF.

V usage is TRBV11-2 and J usage is TRBJ2-1; D not certain. The CDR3 loop spans 16 amino acids. The germline V gene has CDR1 SGHAT and CDR2 FQNNGV. Between the trimmed V and J ends, which lost 8 bases and 0 bases, there was a span of 17 bases. The CDR3 here is CASGSDGSSSYNEQFF. The CDR3 DNA is TGTGCCAGCGGCAGCGACGGATCGAGCTCCTACAATGAGCAGTTCTTC.

The rearrangement joins TRBV28 to TRBJ2-3, with 8 bases fitting TRBD2. Trimming at V came to 5 bases and at J to 4 bases, leaving 8 bases not matched to a gene. In germline, CDR1 is MDHEN, CDR2 SYDVKM. The CDR3 loop spans 15 amino acids. The CDR3 DNA reads as TGTGCCAGCAGTCGGAGCGGGAGTAGGTCAGATACGCAGTATTTT. Translating it yields CASSRSGSRSDTQYF.

The chain joins TRBV21-1 to TRBJ1-6; the table's D call, TRBD1, has no DNA check behind it. TRBV21-1 is deemed a pseudogene. This CDR3 region has 15 residues. CDR3 nucleotides: TGTGCCAGCAGCAAAGTGAAGGGGTGGAATTCACCCCTCCACTTT. This encodes CASSKVKGWNSPLHF.

This clonotype was seen a few times. The V and J genes are TRBV6-1 and TRBJ2-1, with TRBD2 matching 9 bases. This CDR3 region has 14 residues. Trimming at V came to 3 bases and at J to 5 bases, leaving 2 bases not matched to a gene. Looked up from germline, CDR1 is MNHNS and CDR2 is SASEGT. This CDR3 reads CASSELAGHNEQFF. Written as DNA, the CDR3 is TGTGCCAGCAGTGAGCTAGCGGGGCACAATGAGCAGTTCTTC.

This clonotype was seen a few times. The chain links TRBV28 to TRBJ2-5, with a tentative D call TRBD1 (6 bases). Between the trimmed V and J ends, which lost 1 base and 1 base, there was a span of 13 bases. The CDR3 is 16 residues long. Germline V lookup: CDR1 MDHEN, CDR2 SYDVKM. The CDR3 DNA sequence: TGTGCCAGCAGTTTATCCCTAACAGGGCCCCAAGAGACCCAGTACTTC. This encodes CASSLSLTGPQETQYF. Supplemented by reference TRBV28 and TRBJ2-5, the full variable domain reads DVKVTQSSRYLVKRTGEKVFLECVQDMDHENMFWYRQDPGLGLRLIYFSYDVKMKEKGDIPEGYSVSREKKERFSLILESASTNQTSMYLCASSLSLTGPQETQYFGPGTRLLVL.

The chain is built from TRBV20-1 and TRBJ1-2, with a weak D call TRBD1 (6 bases). Germline CDR1 and CDR2: DFQATT and SNEGSKA (reference sequence). This CDR3 is 13 amino acids long. V lost 4 bases, J lost 2 bases, and 11 bases lay in between. The CDR3 bases are TGCAGTGCTACCACTACAGGGAACTATGGCTACACCTTC. Its translation: CSATTTGNYGYTF.

The chain is built from TRBV6-1 and TRBJ1-2; 10 bases align to TRBD1. Germline CDR1 reads MNHNS; CDR2 reads SASEGT. The CDR3 covers 16 residues. The ends lost 6 bases at V and 2 bases at J; junction bases unmatched: 9. CDR3 nucleotides: TGTGCCAGCAGCCCGAGGCTGACAGGGGGCAACTATGGCTACACCTTC. Translated: CASSPRLTGGNYGYTF.

The count of this clonotype is one. The chain combines TRBV11-3 with TRBJ2-1; D is undetermined. V was pared by 4 bases and J by 7 bases, with 11 bases between. This CDR3 comprises 13 residues. Germline values: CDR1 SGHNT, CDR2 YENEEA. CDR3 in amino acids: CASSSATPNEQFF. CDR3 in DNA: TGTGCCAGCAGCTCCGCAACTCCGAATGAGCAGTTCTTC.

The chain uses TRBV20-1 and TRBJ1-4, with TRBD1 matching over 7 bases. Germline V lookup: CDR1 DFQATT, CDR2 SNEGSKA (reference sequence). The J segment lost 7 bases and the V segment lost 4 bases, leaving 0 bases of the junction unmatched. This CDR3 spans 11 amino acids. The CDR3 protein is CSANRGEKLFF. CDR3 coding DNA: TGCAGTGCTAACAGGGGTGAAAAACTGTTTTTT.

This clonotype was observed a handful of times. V gene TRBV6-5 combines with J gene TRBJ2-7, with 8 bases that match TRBD1. With V trimmed by 2 bases and J by 2 bases, 14 bases remained unmatched. CDR3 length: 18 residues. Germline lookup yields CDR1 MNHEY and CDR2 SVGAGI. The CDR3 DNA is TGTGCCAGCAGTTACGATCGTGCAGCCGGGACAGGTGCCTACGAGCAGTACTTC. Its protein is CASSYDRAAGTGAYEQYF.

The sample holds many counts of this clonotype. The chain is built from TRBV28 and TRBJ2-3; the match to TRBD2 covers 11 bases. Looked up from germline, CDR1 is MDHEN and CDR2 is SYDVKM. Trimming took 6 bases from V and 8 from J; bases not matched to a gene: 7. The CDR3 contains 14 residues. The CDR3 DNA sequence: TGTGCCAGCAGCTTACTAGCGGGAGACGGTACGCAGTATTTT. This sequence encodes CASSLLAGDGTQYF.

In this sample, this clonotype turned up a few times. The V and J genes are TRBV20-1 and TRBJ2-3; D might be TRBD2 (6 bases). The V end lost 1 base, the J end lost 6 bases, and 11 bases lay between the germline ends. There are 13 residues in the CDR3. Germline V gene lookup returns CDR1 DFQATT and CDR2 SNEGSKA (reference sequence). CDR3 in amino acids: CSARVPGGDTQYF. The DNA for the CDR3 is TGCAGTGCTAGAGTCCCTGGAGGGGATACGCAGTATTTT.

This rearrangement joins TRBV3-1 to TRBJ1-2; a weak D match, TRBD1 (6 bases). V dropped 2 bases and J dropped 5 bases, with 12 bases sitting between them. The CDR3 covers 14 residues. Germline V gene sequence: CDR1 LGHDT, CDR2 YNNKEL (reference sequence). For the CDR3, the DNA is TGTGCCAGCAGCCAATCGGCAGGGGAGTATGGCTACACCTTC. Amino acid sequence: CASSQSAGEYGYTF.

This clonotype occurred a few times. The chain joins TRBV5-1 to TRBJ1-1; D uncertain. The CDR3 extends over 18 amino acids. Germline lookup yields CDR1 SGHRS and CDR2 YFSETQ. Trimming left V 6 bases short and J 4 bases short, with 28 bases between. The CDR3 DNA reads as TGCGCCAGCAACCCGAGCAGGACGGGGAATCTTTTGATCACTGAAGCTTTCTTT. Translating it yields CASNPSRTGNLLITEAFF.